This is a list of T cell receptor beta chains from one sample in a study of beta chain features in type 1 diabetes. Clones were read by immunoSEQ multiplex PCR, and TCRdb kept only the in-frame ones, dropping some. The repertoire holds roughly 730,000 clones, with 13% as singletons. Material for sequencing was naive CD4+ T cells from blood. These receptor sequences come from a man younger than 35 with type 1 diabetes. CDR3s include the opening cysteine and the closing phenylalanine or tryptophan. D genes are given only for firm matches. Some rows mark clone size as missing; the rest say once, few, many or name a class of expanded clone.

CDR3nt	CDR3aa	abundance	d_gene	v_gene	j_gene
TGTGCCAGCAGTGATACCGGGGGTAACACCGGGGAGCTGTTTTTT	CASSDTGGNTGELFF	few	-	TRBV2	TRBJ2-2
TGTGCCAGCGGGGACAGGGTGGGCCCCCAGCATTTT	CASGDRVGPQHF	few	TRBD1	TRBV27	TRBJ1-5
TGTGCCAGCAGCACAGCCCAGGGGGGGGAGCTGTTTTTT	CASSTAQGGELFF	-	-	TRBV6-5	TRBJ2-2
TGTGCCACCAAAAGGACAGTCACAGATACGCAGTATTTT	CATKRTVTDTQYF	-	-	TRBV5-6	TRBJ2-3
TGTGCCAGCCGGGAGTCTGGTACTATTCCGAACACTGAAGCTTTCTTT	CASRESGTIPNTEAFF	-	-	TRBV9	TRBJ1-1
TGTGCCAGCAGCTTGGATCCAGGGGGCGATGAAAAACTGTTTTTT	CASSLDPGGDEKLFF	few	TRBD1	TRBV5-4	TRBJ1-4
TGTGCCACCCAGACGCAGGAATCCTACGAGCAGTACTTC	CATQTQESYEQYF	-	-	TRBV10-3	TRBJ2-7
TGCGCCAGCAGCCACCTCGGGGAAGGGGGGTCAAACATTCAGTACTTC	CASSHLGEGGSNIQYF	-	-	TRBV4-1	TRBJ2-4
TGTGCCATCAGTGTAGGACTAGCGCCCTACAATGAGCAGTTCTTC	CAISVGLAPYNEQFF	-	TRBD2	TRBV10-3	TRBJ2-1
TGTGCCAGCAGCTTAGGGGGGACGGCGAATAATTCACCCCTCCACTTT	CASSLGGTANNSPLHF	few	-	TRBV7-2	TRBJ1-6
TGCGCCAGCAGCTTCACCCAGACCTACGAGCAGTACTTC	CASSFTQTYEQYF	-	-	TRBV5-1	TRBJ2-7
TGTGCCAGCAGGGGGGCGAACACTGAAGCTTTCTTT	CASRGANTEAFF	-	-	TRBV2	TRBJ1-1
TGTGCCTGGAGTACAGGGTTCTATGGCTACACCTTC	CAWSTGFYGYTF	-	-	TRBV30	TRBJ1-2
TGTGCCAGCGGCGAACAGGGGACTAATTCACCCCTCCACTTT	CASGEQGTNSPLHF	few	TRBD1	TRBV6-1	TRBJ1-6
TGTGCCAGCAGTTACTCTAGGAATCAGCCCCAGCATTTT	CASSYSRNQPQHF	few	-	TRBV6-5	TRBJ1-5
TGTGCCTGGATAGGCAGGGTGGGTGGCTACACCTTC	CAWIGRVGGYTF	-	-	TRBV30	TRBJ1-2
TGTGCCAGCAGCCTTTACCGGGACAGCACTGAAGCTTTCTTT	CASSLYRDSTEAFF	few	TRBD1	TRBV14	TRBJ1-1
TGTGCCACCCTCCAGGGAGGAGATTCCGAGCAGTACTTC	CATLQGGDSEQYF	-	-	TRBV10-3	TRBJ2-7
TGTGCCAGCAGCAAAATTAGTGTGATGAGGACTGAAGCTTTCTTT	CASSKISVMRTEAFF	-	-	TRBV5-6	TRBJ1-1
TGCGCCAGCAGCTTAGCGGGGACGGCCTACGAGCAGTACTTC	CASSLAGTAYEQYF	-	TRBD2	TRBV5-1	TRBJ2-7
TGCAGCGTCGAGGACAGCTATCCCTCCTACGAGCAGTACTTC	CSVEDSYPSYEQYF	few	-	TRBV29-1	TRBJ2-7
TGTGCCAGCAGCTTGGGGGGACAGGGTAATGAAAAACTGTTTTTT	CASSLGGQGNEKLFF	-	TRBD1	TRBV5-4	TRBJ1-4
TGTGCCAGTAGTATTCGGACAGGGCGAGACACTGAAGCTTTCTTT	CASSIRTGRDTEAFF	few	TRBD1	TRBV19	TRBJ1-1
TGTGCCAGCAGCTTTATGGACCCTCTTAACTATGGCTACACCTTC	CASSFMDPLNYGYTF	-	-	TRBV5-6	TRBJ1-2
TGCGCCAGCAGTTATCAGGAGGACACTGAAGCTTTCTTT	CASSYQEDTEAFF	few	-	TRBV5-1	TRBJ1-1
TGTGCCAGCAGCTTAGTTGGCACTAACTATGGCTACACCTTC	CASSLVGTNYGYTF	-	-	TRBV7-2	TRBJ1-2
TGCAGCTGGGGACAGGACTATGGCTACACCTTC	CSWGQDYGYTF	-	TRBD1	TRBV20-1	TRBJ1-2
TGTGCCAGTACCGGGCTCTACTCTGGAAACACCATATATTTT	CASTGLYSGNTIYF	-	-	TRBV19	TRBJ1-3
TGTGCCAGCAGCTTCAAACCGGGACAGCTTTCCTCTGGGGCCAACGTCCTGACTTTC	CASSFKPGQLSSGANVLTF	-	TRBD1	TRBV7-6	TRBJ2-6
TGTGCCAGCAGAGCTCCGGGAGCGGTCACCGGGGAGCTGTTTTTT	CASRAPGAVTGELFF	-	-	TRBV6-5	TRBJ2-2
TGTGCCAGCAGCCCCATGTGGGGGGCGGGGAATGAGCAGTTCTTC	CASSPMWGAGNEQFF	-	-	TRBV28	TRBJ2-1
TGTGCAATTAAGACAGCCTTTAACACCGGGGAGCTGTTTTTT	CAIKTAFNTGELFF	few	-	TRBV30	TRBJ2-2
TGTGCCAGCAGCCCCCCCGGGGCGAGCGGGGGAGGTGATACGCAGTATTTT	CASSPPGASGGGDTQYF	-	TRBD2	TRBV7-9	TRBJ2-3
TGTGCCACCGGTGCGGGGGCAACTAATGAAAAACTGTTTTTT	CATGAGATNEKLFF	-	-	TRBV10-3	TRBJ1-4
TGCGCCAGCTTACCGGGACAGCCCTCGAACACTGAAGCTTTCTTT	CASLPGQPSNTEAFF	-	TRBD1	TRBV5-1	TRBJ1-1
TGTGCCTGGAGTGGGGGTTACGAGCAGTACTTC	CAWSGGYEQYF	few	-	TRBV30	TRBJ2-7
TGTGCCTGGAGTGATGACAGAAGCAATCAGCCCCAGCATTTT	CAWSDDRSNQPQHF	-	-	TRBV30	TRBJ1-5
TGTGCTAGTGGTTTGGTAGGTTATGAGCAGTTCTTC	CASGLVGYEQFF	few	-	TRBV12-5	TRBJ2-1
TGTGCCAGCAGTGAGGGTCTCCCGAACACTGAAGCTTTCTTT	CASSEGLPNTEAFF	-	-	TRBV25-1	TRBJ1-1
TGTGCCAGCAGTTACTCGATCGGGACAGGATACAATGAGCAGTTCTTC	CASSYSIGTGYNEQFF	few	TRBD1	TRBV6-6	TRBJ2-1
TGTGCCAGCGATGGGGGTACAGATACGCAGTATTTT	CASDGGTDTQYF	-	-	TRBV2	TRBJ2-3
TGTGCCAGCAGCTTGACAGGGACTGGGGCCAACGTCCTGACTTTC	CASSLTGTGANVLTF	-	TRBD1	TRBV6-5	TRBJ2-6
TGTGCCAGCAGCCAGCAGACACTCACAGATACGCAGTATTTT	CASSQQTLTDTQYF	few	-	TRBV30	TRBJ2-3
TGTGCCAGCACCCCAGGGAGGGAAGAGACCCAGTACTTC	CASTPGREETQYF	-	TRBD2	TRBV6-1	TRBJ2-5
TGCAGCGTTGAACACGGTTCTGAAGCTTTCTTT	CSVEHGSEAFF	few	-	TRBV29-1	TRBJ1-1